The source of this T cell receptor beta chain is a study of cytomegalovirus exposure and HLA in healthy donors. With 60 Vbeta and 13 Jbeta primers, the PCR was carried out. Repertoires were generated with immunoSEQ multiplex PCR, while TCRdb's copy carries only in-frame clones and drops some. The data contain fewer than 250,000 clones, roughly 82% of them singletons. J lost 6 bases, V lost 3 bases, and 12 bases had no gene match. Per germline, CDR1 SGHNT and CDR2 YYREEE (reference sequence). The CDR3 spans 17 residues. The J gene is TRBJ2-1, the V gene TRBV5-4; 10 nucleotides agree with TRBD2. Material for sequencing was PBMCs. The receptor was isolated from a man between 35 and 55 years old in good health and CMV-seropositive. The DNA of the CDR3 is TGTGCCAGCAGCTGGGGCCAACTAGCGGGGCCTGTCAATGAGCAGTTCTTC. It encodes CASSWGQLAGPVNEQFF.